This T cell receptor beta chain emerged from a study of a mutant IDH1 vaccine in newly diagnosed glioma. At the level of the study: Receipt of radiotherapy, temozolomide, or both preceded the study, and most received both. Study findings and constraints: Among all patients, vaccine-induced immune responses occurred in approximately 94%.

This clone showed up just once. What it binds is unknown. Method: immunoSEQ multiplex PCR; TCRdb's copy keeps in-frame clones and lacks some. The repertoire holds about 27,000 clones, with 90% to 95% as singletons. The CDR3 runs to 16 residues. The germline V gene has CDR1 LNHDA and CDR2 SQIVND (reference sequence). Trimming at V came to 1 base and at J to 8 bases, leaving 6 bases not matched to a gene. Sample time point: baseline, week 1 (first vaccination visit). The sample's treatment: pre-vaccination baseline after standard-of-care therapy. Donors had new IDH1-mutant astrocytomas of WHO grade 3 or 4 (ATRX-lost).

The clonotype comes from a man between 40 and 49 years old with glioma. The chain joins TRBV19 to TRBJ1-6, with 9 bases aligning to TRBD1. This material consisted of PBMCs, taken from a glioma patient treated with radiotherapy, temozolomide or both. The CDR3 reads CASSIVPTGGDSPLHF. The CDR3 DNA reads as TGTGCCAGTAGTATAGTCCCGACAGGGGGGGATTCACCCCTCCACTTT. The full variable domain, its missing parts supplied by reference TRBV19 and TRBJ1-6, is DGGITQSPKYLFRKEGQNVTLSCEQNLNHDAMYWYRQDPGQGLRLIYYSQIVNDFQKGDIAEGYSVSREKKESFPLTVTSAQKNPTAFYLCASSIVPTGGDSPLHFGNGTRLTVT.